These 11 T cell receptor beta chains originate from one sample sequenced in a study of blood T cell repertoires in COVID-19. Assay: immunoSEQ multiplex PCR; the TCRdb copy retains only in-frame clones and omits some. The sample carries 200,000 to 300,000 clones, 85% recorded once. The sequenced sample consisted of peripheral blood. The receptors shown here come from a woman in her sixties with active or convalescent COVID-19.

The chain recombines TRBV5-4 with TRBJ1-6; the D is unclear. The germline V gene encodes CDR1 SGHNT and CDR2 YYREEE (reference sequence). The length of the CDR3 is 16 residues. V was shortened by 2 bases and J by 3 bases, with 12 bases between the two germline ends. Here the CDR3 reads CASSFGSGVYNSPLHF. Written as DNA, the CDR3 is TGTGCCAGCAGCTTTGGGTCAGGCGTCTATAATTCACCCCTCCACTTT.

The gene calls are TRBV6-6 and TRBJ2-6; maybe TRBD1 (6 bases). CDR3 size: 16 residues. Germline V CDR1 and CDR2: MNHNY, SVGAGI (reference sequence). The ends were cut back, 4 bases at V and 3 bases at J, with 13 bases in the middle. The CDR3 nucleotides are TGTGCCAGCAGTTTAGGCCAGGGGAGTGGGGCCAACGTCCTGACTTTC. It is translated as CASSLGQGSGANVLTF.

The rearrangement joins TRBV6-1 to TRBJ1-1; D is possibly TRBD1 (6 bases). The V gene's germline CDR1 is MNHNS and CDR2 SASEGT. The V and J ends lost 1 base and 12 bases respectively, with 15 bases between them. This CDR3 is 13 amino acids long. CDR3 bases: TGTGCCAGCAGTGAAGTTAGGGACACTGGCCCTTTCTTT. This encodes CASSEVRDTGPFF.

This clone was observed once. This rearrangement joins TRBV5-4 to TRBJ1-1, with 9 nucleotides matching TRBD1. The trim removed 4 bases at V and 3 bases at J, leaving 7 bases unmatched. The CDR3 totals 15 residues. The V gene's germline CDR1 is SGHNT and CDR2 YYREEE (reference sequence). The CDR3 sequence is CASSPWTGEHTEAFF. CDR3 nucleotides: TGTGCCAGCAGCCCGTGGACAGGGGAACACACTGAAGCTTTCTTT. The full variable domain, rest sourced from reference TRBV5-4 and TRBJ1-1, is ETGVTQSPTHLIKTRGQQVTLRCSSQSGHNTVSWYQQALGQGPQFIFQYYREEENGRGNFPPRFSGLQFPNYSSELNVNALELDDSALYLCASSPWTGEHTEAFFGQGTRLTVV.

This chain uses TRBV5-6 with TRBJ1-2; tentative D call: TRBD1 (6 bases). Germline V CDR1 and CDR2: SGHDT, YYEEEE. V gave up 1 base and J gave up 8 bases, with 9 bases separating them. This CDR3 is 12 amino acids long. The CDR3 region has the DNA TGTGCCAGCAGCTTGAATACAGGGGGCTACACCTTC. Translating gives CASSLNTGGYTF.

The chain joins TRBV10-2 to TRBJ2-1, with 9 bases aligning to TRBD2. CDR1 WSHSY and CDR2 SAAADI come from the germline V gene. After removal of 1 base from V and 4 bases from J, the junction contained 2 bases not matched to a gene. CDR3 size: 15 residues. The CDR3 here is CASSEFSGGYNEQFF. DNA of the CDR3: TGCGCCAGCAGTGAGTTTAGCGGGGGATACAATGAGCAGTTCTTC.

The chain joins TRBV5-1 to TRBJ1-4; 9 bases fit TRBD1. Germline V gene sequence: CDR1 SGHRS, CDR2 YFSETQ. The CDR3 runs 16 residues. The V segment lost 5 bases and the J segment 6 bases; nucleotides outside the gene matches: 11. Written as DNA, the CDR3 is TGCGCCAGCAGAACCACCGACGGGACAGGGTATGAAAAACTGTTTTTT. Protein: CASRTTDGTGYEKLFF. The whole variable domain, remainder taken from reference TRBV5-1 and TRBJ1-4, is KAGVTQTPRYLIKTRGQQVTLSCSPISGHRSVSWYQQTPGQGLQFLFEYFSETQRNKGNFPGRFSGRQFSNSRSEMNVSTLELGDSALYLCASRTTDGTGYEKLFFGSGTQLSVL.

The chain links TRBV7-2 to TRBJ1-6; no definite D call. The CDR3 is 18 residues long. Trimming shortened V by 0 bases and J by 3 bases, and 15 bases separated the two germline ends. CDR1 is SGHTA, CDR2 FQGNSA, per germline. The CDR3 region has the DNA TGTGCCAGCAGCTTAGCACAGACCGCTGCATACTATAATTCACCCCTCCACTTT. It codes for CASSLAQTAAYYNSPLHF.

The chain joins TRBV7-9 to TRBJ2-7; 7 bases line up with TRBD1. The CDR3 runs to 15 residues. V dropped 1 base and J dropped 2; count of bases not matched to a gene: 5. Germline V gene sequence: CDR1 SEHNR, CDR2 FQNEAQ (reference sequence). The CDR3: CASSLGTGRAYEQYF. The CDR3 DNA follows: TGTGCCAGCAGCTTAGGGACAGGTCGTGCCTACGAGCAGTACTTC.

The CDR3 DNA is TGTGCCAGTAGTACCCTAGCGGGAGGGAGCGAAACAGATACGCAGTATTTT. Translating it yields CASSTLAGGSETDTQYF. V usage is TRBV19 and J usage is TRBJ2-3, with 12 bases matching TRBD2. Per the germline V gene, CDR1 is LNHDA and CDR2 is SQIVND (reference sequence). V lost 4 bases, J lost 3 bases, and 8 bases stayed unmatched. The CDR3 length is 17 residues. Based on the CDR3 plus reference TRBV19 and TRBJ2-3, the full variable domain is DGGITQSPKYLFRKEGQNVTLSCEQNLNHDAMYWYRQDPGQGLRLIYYSQIVNDFQKGDIAEGYSVSREKKESFPLTVTSAQKNPTAFYLCASSTLAGGSETDTQYFGPGTRLTVL.

DNA for the CDR3: TGTGCCAGCAGTCGGGACAGGGGCACAGATACGCAGTATTTT. Encoded protein: CASSRDRGTDTQYF. The genes are TRBV2 and TRBJ2-3; 9 nucleotides match TRBD1. Per the germline V gene, CDR1 is SNHLY and CDR2 is FYNNEI. The V segment lost 5 bases and the J segment 1 base; nucleotides outside the gene matches: 1. The length of the CDR3 is 14 residues.